This is a list of T cell receptor beta chains from one sample in a study of cytomegalovirus exposure and HLA in healthy donors. Sequencing used immunoSEQ multiplex PCR; TCRdb keeps in-frame clones, though not all of them. The data show over 100,000 clones, roughly nine tenths seen once. Sequences were obtained from PBMCs. The receptor set was obtained from a woman aged 18 to 35 in good health and CMV-seronegative. Both conserved end residues are part of each CDR3. A D gene is named only where the DNA matches it firmly. Size values are once, few and many counts, or a class for expanded clones, and some rows have none.

cdr3_aa cdr3_nt j_call d_call v_call clone_size
CSVTEDGFYEQYF TGCAGCGTTACGGAGGACGGATTCTACGAGCAGTACTTC TRBJ2-7 . TRBV29-1 .
CASSFYREPPSQYF TGTGCCAGCAGCTTTTACCGGGAGCCTCCTTCGCAGTATTTT TRBJ2-3 . TRBV11-2 .
CASSWAGGYTF TGTGCCAGCAGTTGGGCGGGAGGCTACACCTTC TRBJ1-2 . TRBV25-1 once
CASSFGTGGPYEQYF TGCGCCAGCAGCTTCGGCACAGGGGGGCCCTACGAGCAGTACTTC TRBJ2-7 TRBD1 TRBV5-1 .
CASSFGLAGETQYF TGTGCCAGCAGTTTCGGACTAGCGGGTGAGACCCAGTACTTC TRBJ2-5 TRBD2 TRBV27 .
CASSPGQGFEQYF TGTGCCAGCAGTCCGGGACAGGGGTTCGAGCAGTACTTC TRBJ2-7 TRBD1 TRBV27 .
CASSLQGGTEAFF TGCGCCAGCAGCTTGCAGGGCGGCACTGAAGCTTTCTTT TRBJ1-1 . TRBV5-1 .
CASSFAGGNTGELFF TGCGCCAGCAGCTTCGCAGGGGGGAACACCGGGGAGCTGTTTTTT TRBJ2-2 TRBD1 TRBV5-1 .
CASSLRYGNSPLHF TGCGCCAGCAGCTTGCGGTACGGTAATTCACCCCTCCACTTT TRBJ1-6 . TRBV5-1 .
CASSVSGGFSGNTIYF TGCGCCAGCAGCGTCTCAGGGGGTTTCTCTGGAAACACCATATATTTT TRBJ1-3 TRBD1 TRBV5-1 .
CASRLVGYRDPNTEAFF TGTGCAAGTCGCTTAGTAGGGTACAGGGACCCAAACACTGAAGCTTTCTTT TRBJ1-1 . TRBV12-2 .
CASSLGGSDTQYF TGTGCCAGCAGCTTAGGCGGTTCGGATACGCAGTATTTT TRBJ2-3 . TRBV7-9 .
CASSVGGVNSPLHF TGTGCCAGCAGCGTAGGGGGGGTTAATTCACCCCTCCACTTT TRBJ1-6 . TRBV9 .
CSGRDRTISEYF TGCAGCGGACGGGACAGGACTATCTCGGAGTACTTC TRBJ2-4 TRBD1 TRBV29-1 once
CASRVYRDNNSPLHF TGCGCCAGCAGGGTATACCGGGATAATAATTCACCCCTCCACTTT TRBJ1-6 . TRBV4-1 .
CASSLAGTGGTDQPQHF TGTGCCAGCAGCTTGGCCGGGACAGGGGGAACGGATCAGCCCCAGCATTTT TRBJ1-5 TRBD1 TRBV5-6 .
CASSARTGAYEQYF TGTGCCAGCAGCGCGCGGACAGGGGCCTACGAGCAGTACTTC TRBJ2-7 TRBD1 TRBV9 few
CAEGPERGGAQETQYF TGTGCCGAGGGGCCCGAGCGGGGGGGCGCCCAAGAGACCCAGTACTTC TRBJ2-5 TRBD2 TRBV7-2 .
CASSLGQRDEQFF TGTGCCAGCAGCTTGGGACAGCGGGATGAGCAGTTCTTC TRBJ2-1 . TRBV5-4 once
CASSSVQGANEKLFF TGTGCCAGCAGCTCGGTCCAGGGGGCTAATGAAAAACTGTTTTTT TRBJ1-4 TRBD1 TRBV7-3 .
CASPGGARYNEQFF TGTGCCAGTCCCGGGGGAGCGCGATACAATGAGCAGTTCTTC TRBJ2-1 . TRBV18 .
CASSDSTSSGGANEQFF TGTGCCAGCAGTGACTCGACTTCTAGCGGGGGGGCCAATGAGCAGTTCTTC TRBJ2-1 TRBD2 TRBV6-4 medium-sized
CASSFTMTGSGYTF TGTGCCAGCAGCTTTACCATGACAGGGTCTGGCTACACCTTC TRBJ1-2 TRBD1 TRBV11-1 few
CASSRSGYNREPQHF TGTGCCAGCTCACGATCAGGATACAACAGGGAGCCCCAGCATTTT TRBJ1-5 . TRBV18 .
CASGWTGGAYEKLFF TGTGCCAGCGGCTGGACAGGGGGCGCTTATGAAAAACTGTTTTTT TRBJ1-4 TRBD1 TRBV28 .
CASSLDRSSGLQFF TGTGCCAGCAGCTTAGATAGGTCTAGCGGTTTGCAGTTCTTC TRBJ2-1 TRBD2 TRBV11-3 .
CASRLSAGQGVPGELFF TGCGCCAGCAGACTTTCAGCCGGACAGGGCGTCCCCGGGGAGCTGTTTTTT TRBJ2-2 TRBD1 TRBV5-1 .
CASSLDIRVPNSPLHF TGCGCCAGCAGCTTGGATATCCGGGTCCCGAATTCACCCCTCCACTTT TRBJ1-6 . TRBV5-1 .